These T cell receptor beta chains were read from a single sample in a study of follicular helper T cells after annual influenza vaccination. The protocol was immunoSEQ multiplex PCR, while the TCRdb copy is restricted to in-frame clones and leaves out a portion. The sample includes some 9,800 clones, 75% to 90% of them seen just once. This material consisted of CXCR5- memory CD4+ T cells sorted from blood, taken 7 days after influenza vaccination. The receptor source for this set is an adult who received the influenza vaccine. The CDR3 runs from the conserved cysteine through the conserved F or W. Fields, in order: J gene, V gene, clone size, D gene, CDR3 DNA, CDR3 protein. D genes are given only for firm matches. Not every row has a clone size; where given, it reads once, few, many or a size class.

TRBJ1-5	TRBV30	-	-	TGTGCCTGGAGTTTAGACAGCAATCAGCCCCAGCATTTT	CAWSLDSNQPQHF
TRBJ1-2	TRBV7-9	few	TRBD1	TGTGCCAGCAGCGATACCCGGACAGGAGTTAACTATGGCTACACCTTC	CASSDTRTGVNYGYTF
TRBJ1-6	TRBV28	once	TRBD1	TGTGCCAGCAGCCAGGGACAGGGGGCGTTTAGTTCACCCCTCCACTTT	CASSQGQGAFSSPLHF
TRBJ2-5	TRBV5-1	-	-	TGCGCCACCGCCCTCGAGGGGGGGCCCGAGACCCAGTACTTC	CATALEGGPETQYF
TRBJ1-1	TRBV7-3	-	-	TGTGCCAGCAGCTTAAACAGGAACACTGAAGCTTTCTTT	CASSLNRNTEAFF
TRBJ2-7	TRBV5-1	-	TRBD1	TGCGCCAGCAGCTCCGGGACAGGGGGCTTCGAGCAGTACTTC	CASSSGTGGFEQYF
TRBJ2-7	TRBV18	once	-	TGTGCCAGCTCAGCCAGGGGCTACTACGAGCAGTACTTC	CASSARGYYEQYF
TRBJ2-1	TRBV18	-	TRBD2	TGTGCCAGCTCGCCTTCCCTAGCGGGGGGCGGGAATGAGCAGTTCTTC	CASSPSLAGGGNEQFF
TRBJ2-5	TRBV28	once	TRBD2	TGTGCCACCTCGAGGGGCGGGGGACAAGAGACCCAGTACTTC	CATSRGGGQETQYF
TRBJ2-3	TRBV7-8	-	TRBD1	TGTGCCAGCACAGACAGGGGCGGTATGGTCACAGATACGCAGTATTTT	CASTDRGGMVTDTQYF
TRBJ2-5	TRBV18	-	-	TGTGCCAGCTCACCACTTCGGGGCTACACTATTGAGACCCAGTACTTC	CASSPLRGYTIETQYF
TRBJ2-1	TRBV28	-	TRBD2	TGTGCCAGCAGGATAGCGGGGGGGACTGAGCAGTTCTTC	CASRIAGGTEQFF
TRBJ2-3	TRBV18	-	-	TGTGCCAGCTCACCGGGCCTTGAGCGAGATACGCAGTATTTT	CASSPGLERDTQYF
TRBJ1-2	TRBV7-9	-	-	TGTGCCAGCAGCTTACTGCGGGTAGGTACCTTC	CASSLLRVGTF
TRBJ2-4	TRBV4-1	-	TRBD1	TGCGCCAGCAGCCAACCGGGACAGACAGCCAAAAACATTCAGTACTTC	CASSQPGQTAKNIQYF
TRBJ1-3	TRBV19	-	-	TGTGCCAGTAGTATGTACCGAGCCTCTGGAAACACCATATATTTT	CASSMYRASGNTIYF
TRBJ1-1	TRBV28	once	TRBD1	TGTGCCAGCAGGACCCGACAGGGGGCGAACACTGAAGCTTTCTTT	CASRTRQGANTEAFF
TRBJ2-3	TRBV18	-	-	TGTGCCAGCTCACCCGGCAGAGATACGCAGTATTTT	CASSPGRDTQYF
TRBJ1-4	TRBV2	-	TRBD1	TGTGCCAGTGACAGGGCTCAAAATGAAAAACTGTTTTTT	CASDRAQNEKLFF
TRBJ2-1	TRBV5-1	-	-	TGCGCCAGCAGCCAGGGACTGGGCTCGCTCAATGAGCAGTTCTTC	CASSQGLGSLNEQFF
TRBJ1-5	TRBV7-2	-	-	TGTGCCAGCAGCTTAGTCGGTGGCAATCAGCCCCAGCATTTT	CASSLVGGNQPQHF
TRBJ1-1	TRBV30	-	-	TGTGCCTGGAGTGCCAGTAGGAACACTGAAGCTTTCTTT	CAWSASRNTEAFF
TRBJ2-1	TRBV28	-	-	TGTGCCAGCACTCGGCGAGGGTTGTACAATGAGCAGTTCTTC	CASTRRGLYNEQFF
TRBJ2-2	TRBV6-1	-	-	TGTGCCGTGACAGGCGCGAACACCGGGGAGCTGTTTTTT	CAVTGANTGELFF
TRBJ2-3	TRBV11-2	-	TRBD2	TGTGCCAGCAGCCCGCGGGGGGGCCCCACAGATACGCAGTATTTT	CASSPRGGPTDTQYF
TRBJ2-3	TRBV30	-	-	TGTGCCTGGAGTGCTTCGACGGGCGGGCAGTATTTT	CAWSASTGGQYF
TRBJ2-3	TRBV7-9	-	TRBD2	TGTGCCAGCAGCTATTGGCGGGGGGACCCAGATACGCAGTATTTT	CASSYWRGDPDTQYF
TRBJ2-7	TRBV5-4	few	-	TGTGCCAGCAGCTCCCTCCCGGGTAGACTCTACGAGCAGTACTTC	CASSSLPGRLYEQYF
TRBJ1-5	TRBV28	few	-	TGTGCCAGCAGTTTATTGGACCTATCGGGGCCCCAGCATTTT	CASSLLDLSGPQHF
TRBJ2-7	TRBV6-5	-	TRBD1	TGTGCCAGTAAGACAGGGCGAAGCTACGAGCAGTACTTC	CASKTGRSYEQYF
TRBJ2-7	TRBV28	-	TRBD2	TGTGCCAGCAGCCGCCTAGCGGGGGCCACCTACGAGCAGTACTTC	CASSRLAGATYEQYF
TRBJ1-1	TRBV5-4	-	-	TGTGCCAGCAGCTCGCCCGGGGGTGGGAACACTGAAGCTTTCTTT	CASSSPGGGNTEAFF
TRBJ1-1	TRBV5-1	-	-	TGCGCCAGCAGCTTGGGGGGGAGGAACACTGAAGCTTTCTTT	CASSLGGRNTEAFF
TRBJ2-3	TRBV6-1	-	-	TGTGCCAGCAGTAGAACAGGGGATACGCAGTATTTT	CASSRTGDTQYF
TRBJ1-1	TRBV7-6	-	-	TGTGCCAGCAGCTTAGAGGGGGGCACTGAAGCTTTCTTT	CASSLEGGTEAFF
TRBJ2-5	TRBV30	-	-	TGTGCCTGGAGGAAGGGGGGGCGGGCCCAGTCAGAGACCCAGTACTTC	CAWRKGGRAQSETQYF
TRBJ2-5	TRBV30	-	TRBD1	TGTGCCTGGATTATGCCAGGGGGAGAGACCCAGTACTTC	CAWIMPGGETQYF
TRBJ1-5	TRBV6-5	-	-	TGTGCCAGCAGTTTGACAGTTACTTCCAATCAGCCCCAGCATTTT	CASSLTVTSNQPQHF
TRBJ2-2	TRBV5-5	-	-	TGTGCCAGCACCATACGACCCACCGCCGCGGGGAACACCGGGGAGCTGTTTTTT	CASTIRPTAAGNTGELFF
TRBJ1-2	TRBV23-1	-	TRBD1	TGCGCCAGCAGTCCAGACAGGGCCCGAGCTAACTATGGCTACACCTTC	CASSPDRARANYGYTF
TRBJ1-2	TRBV6-6	-	-	TGTGCCAGCAGTTCAGGGACAATCTACGACTATGGCTACACCTTC	CASSSGTIYDYGYTF
TRBJ1-2	TRBV5-4	-	-	TGTGCCAGCAGTCCTACAGGATTTGATGGCTACACCTTC	CASSPTGFDGYTF
TRBJ2-5	TRBV30	-	-	TGTGCCTGGAGCCAAGGTGGGGGTGGAGAGACCCAGTACTTC	CAWSQGGGGETQYF
TRBJ2-3	TRBV7-8	-	TRBD2	TGTGCCAGCAGCTCGGGGACTACGAGCACAGATACGCAGTATTTT	CASSSGTTSTDTQYF
TRBJ2-3	TRBV9	-	-	TGTGCCAGCAGCGTATACGCAGATACGCAGTATTTT	CASSVYADTQYF
TRBJ2-4	TRBV28	once	TRBD2	TGTGCCAGCAGTTTTGGACTAGCGGGGGGGCGTGCCAAAAACATTCAGTACTTC	CASSFGLAGGRAKNIQYF
TRBJ2-3	TRBV9	-	-	TGTGCCAGCAGCTCTTTCCCCGTGGGACGCACAGATACGCAGTATTTT	CASSSFPVGRTDTQYF
TRBJ1-2	TRBV28	-	-	TGTGCCAGCAGTTTAAGTTTAGGAGGCTACACCTTC	CASSLSLGGYTF
TRBJ2-6	TRBV2	-	-	TGTGCCAGCAGTTGTGAACCGATACAAAGTCGGGCCAACGTCCTGACTTTC	CASSCEPIQSRANVLTF